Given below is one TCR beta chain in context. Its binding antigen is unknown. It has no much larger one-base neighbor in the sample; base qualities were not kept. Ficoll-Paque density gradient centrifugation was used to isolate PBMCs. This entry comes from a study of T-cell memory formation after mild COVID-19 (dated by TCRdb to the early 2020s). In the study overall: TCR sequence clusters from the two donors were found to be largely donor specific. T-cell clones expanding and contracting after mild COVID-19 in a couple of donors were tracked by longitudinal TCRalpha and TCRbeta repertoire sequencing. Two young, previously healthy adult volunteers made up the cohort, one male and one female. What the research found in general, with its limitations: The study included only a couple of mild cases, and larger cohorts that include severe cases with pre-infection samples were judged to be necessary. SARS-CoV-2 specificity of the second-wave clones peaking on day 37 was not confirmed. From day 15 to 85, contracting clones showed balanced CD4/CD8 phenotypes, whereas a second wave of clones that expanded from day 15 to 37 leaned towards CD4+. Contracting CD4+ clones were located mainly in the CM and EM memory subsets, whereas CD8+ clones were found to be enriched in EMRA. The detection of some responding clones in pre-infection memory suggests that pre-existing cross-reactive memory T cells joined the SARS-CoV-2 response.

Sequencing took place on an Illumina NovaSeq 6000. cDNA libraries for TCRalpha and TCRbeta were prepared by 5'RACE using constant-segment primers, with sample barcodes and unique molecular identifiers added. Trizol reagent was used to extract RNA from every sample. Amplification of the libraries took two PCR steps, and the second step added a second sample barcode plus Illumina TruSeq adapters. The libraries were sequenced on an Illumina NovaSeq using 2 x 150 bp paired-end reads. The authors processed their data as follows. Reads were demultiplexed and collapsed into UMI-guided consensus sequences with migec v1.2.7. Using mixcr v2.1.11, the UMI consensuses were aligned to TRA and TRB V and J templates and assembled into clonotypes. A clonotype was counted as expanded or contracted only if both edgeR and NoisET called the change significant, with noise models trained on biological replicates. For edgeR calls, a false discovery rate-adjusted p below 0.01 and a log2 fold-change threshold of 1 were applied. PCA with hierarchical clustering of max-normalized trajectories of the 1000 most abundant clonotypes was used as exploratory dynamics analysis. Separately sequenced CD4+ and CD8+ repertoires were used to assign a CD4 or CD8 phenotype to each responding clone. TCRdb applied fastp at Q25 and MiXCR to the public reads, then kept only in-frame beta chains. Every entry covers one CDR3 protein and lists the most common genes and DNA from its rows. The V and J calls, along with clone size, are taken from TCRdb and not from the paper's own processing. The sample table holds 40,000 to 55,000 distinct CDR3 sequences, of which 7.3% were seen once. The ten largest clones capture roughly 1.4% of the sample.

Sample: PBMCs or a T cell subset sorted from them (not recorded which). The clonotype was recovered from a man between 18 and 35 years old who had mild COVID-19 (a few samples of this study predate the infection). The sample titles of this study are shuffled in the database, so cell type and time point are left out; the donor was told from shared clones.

This receptor has the CDR3 CASSKEANTGELFF. The nucleotides read TGCGCCAGCAGCAAAGAGGCGAACACCGGGGAGCTGTTTTTT. The receptor chain draws on TRBV5-1 and TRBJ2-2; no D segment can be confidently identified. V is shortened by 4 bases, J by 0 bases, and the region joining them spans 7 bases. The CDR3 spans 14 residues, from the cysteine through the phenylalanine. Of the read, only the CDR3 DNA is kept; its 42 bases are in frame from base 1. According to the germline V gene, CDR1 reads SGHRS and CDR2 reads YFSETQ.